The source of this TCR beta chain is a study of shared clonotypes between healthy human individuals. About 200 ng DNA, tens of thousands of T cell genomes, went into each sorted-subset replicate PCR. Libraries were prepared by immunoSEQ multiplex PCR; TCRdb keeps only in-frame clonotypes and omits some of them. This table holds approximately 2.5 million clones, 85% to 95% found once. The source of this sequence is a man between 18 and 35 years old in good health. The material sequenced was naive CD4+ T cells sorted from blood. Subset denoted: CD45RA+ positively selected.

CDR3 residues: CASSVEPWIADTQYF. CDR3 bases: TGTGCCAGCAGCGTAGAACCATGGATCGCAGATACGCAGTATTTT. The chain carries TRBV9 and TRBJ2-3; D gene ambiguous. CDR1 is SGDLS, CDR2 YYNGEE, per germline. The CDR3 extends over 15 amino acids. Trimming removed 0 bases from V and 4 bases from J, with 12 bases in between.